Shown below are 27 T cell receptor beta chains from a single sample sequenced in a study of T cells expressing NK-cell markers. TCRdb reanalyzed the 5' RACE reads, giving one entry per CDR3 protein sequence and no DNA. This listing includes over 150,000 distinct CDR3 sequences. Sample: blood T cells: a sorted CD56 or NKG2C T cell subset, CD4+ or CD8+ T cells, or bulk PBMC T cells (not recorded which). The receptors stem from a woman in her fifties or sixties in good health.

The chain has TRBV12-3 or TRBV12-4 and TRBJ2-3. The CDR3 is made up of 14 amino acids. CDR3 protein: CASNPYLGTDTQYF.

V and J are TRBV7-3 and TRBJ2-1; the D call of TRBD2 rests on TCRdb alone, since no DNA is present to check it. Germline V gives CDR1 SGHTA, CDR2 FQGTGA. The CDR3 extends over 16 amino acids. The CDR3 loop reads CASSFHSAGERNEQFF.

V gene TRBV4-2 combines with J gene TRBJ2-3; as DNA is missing, the TRBD2 call by TCRdb cannot be tested. Germline lookup yields CDR1 LGHNA and CDR2 YNFKEQ. The CDR3 is made up of 16 amino acids. The chain's CDR3 is CASSQEGGNYPDTQYF.

V usage is TRBV4-2 and J usage is TRBJ1-5. The CDR3 totals 16 residues. Germline CDR1 and CDR2: LGHNA and YNFKEQ. CDR3 in amino acids: CASSQGIPAYNQPQHF.

The chain carries TRBV6-6 and TRBJ2-5; the TCRdb D gene call, TRBD2, has no DNA to confirm it. This CDR3 has 14 amino acids. Looked up from germline, CDR1 is MNHNY and CDR2 is SVGAGI (reference sequence). Here the CDR3 reads CASSYSQAGETQYF.

The gene calls are TRBV7-8 and TRBJ2-3; TCRdb outputs TRBD2, but without DNA this stays unchecked. CDR3 length: 19 residues. CDR1 is SGHVS, CDR2 FQNEAQ, per germline. CDR3 in amino acids: CASSLASPGTSGRADTQYF.

V and J are TRBV7-9 and TRBJ2-1. The length of the CDR3 is 13 residues. The germline V gene has CDR1 SEHNR and CDR2 FQNEAQ (reference sequence). The CDR3 region is CASRPLRNNEQFF.

This rearrangement joins TRBV19 to TRBJ2-1. The V gene's germline CDR1 is LNHDA and CDR2 SQIVND (reference sequence). The CDR3 length is 13 residues. CDR3 protein: CASSIGPYNEQFF.

The chain joins TRBV7-9 to TRBJ2-2; lacking DNA, the TRBD1 call made by TCRdb goes unchecked. Germline V lookup: CDR1 SEHNR, CDR2 FQNEAQ (reference sequence). The CDR3 has 18 amino acids. CDR3 region: CASSLPPWVAGDTGELFF.

The chain carries TRBV4-1 and TRBJ2-3; TCRdb selects TRBD2, and the lack of DNA leaves this call unchecked. Germline V CDR1 and CDR2: MGHRA, YSYEKL. The CDR3 runs to 16 residues. The CDR3 sequence is CASTLTSGTSTDTQYF.

The gene calls are TRBV7-9 and TRBJ1-4. Germline CDR1 reads SEHNR; CDR2 reads FQNEAQ (reference sequence). The CDR3 contains 17 residues. The CDR3 region is CASSLVGRQVTHEKLFF.

This chain links TRBV19 with TRBJ2-1; TCRdb designates TRBD2, a call that cannot be tested without DNA. The CDR3 is 14 amino acids. Germline V gives CDR1 LNHDA, CDR2 SQIVND (reference sequence). The CDR3 reads CASSIGLAANEQFF.

The rearrangement joins TRBV5-1 to TRBJ2-2; without DNA, the TCRdb call of TRBD2 cannot be checked. The CDR3 is made up of 16 amino acids. Germline V CDR1 and CDR2: SGHRS, YFSETQ. The CDR3 loop is CASSGGRIEYTGELFF.

This chain connects TRBV27 to TRBJ2-1; TCRdb indicates TRBD2, and absent DNA this call remains unverified. Germline lookup yields CDR1 MNHEY and CDR2 SMNVEV (reference sequence). CDR3 length: 14 amino acids. This CDR3 is CASSLFAGGNEQFF.

The chain recombines TRBV21-1 with TRBJ2-2; TCRdb calls TRBD2, which cannot be checked without DNA. TRBV21-1 is tagged as a pseudogene. The CDR3 sequence is 17 residues long. CDR3 sequence: CASSKALLAGFSGELFF.

This sequence joins TRBV6-5 and TRBJ1-1. There are 13 residues in the CDR3. Germline values: CDR1 MNHEY, CDR2 SVGAGI. CDR3 loop: CATSVSSNTEAFF.

V and J are TRBV27 and TRBJ2-3; TCRdb selects TRBD1, and the lack of DNA leaves this call unchecked. This CDR3 is built from 15 residues. CDR1 MNHEY and CDR2 SMNVEV come from the germline V gene (reference sequence). The CDR3 is CASSPVVGATDTQYF.

V gene TRBV7-9 combines with J gene TRBJ2-3; the D call of TRBD1 rests on TCRdb alone, since no DNA is present to check it. Germline V gene sequence: CDR1 SEHNR, CDR2 FQNEAQ (reference sequence). The CDR3 is 16 amino acids. The chain's CDR3 is CASSPTRGASTDTQYF.

The chain combines TRBV19 with TRBJ1-1. This CDR3 is 11 amino acids long. Per germline, CDR1 LNHDA and CDR2 SQIVND (reference sequence). The chain's CDR3 is CASRRAPEAFF.

The chain has TRBV19 and TRBJ1-2. CDR3 length: 13 amino acids. Per germline, CDR1 LNHDA and CDR2 SQIVND (reference sequence). CDR3: CASSISTLYGYTF.

The chain joins TRBV27 to TRBJ2-1; the D call from TCRdb, TRBD1, cannot be confirmed without DNA. The CDR3 consists of 14 residues. The germline CDR1 and CDR2 sequences are MNHEY and SMNVEV (reference sequence). CDR3 residues: CASSSDREYNEQFF.

The chain employs TRBV5-1 and TRBJ2-3; with no DNA, the TCRdb D assignment of TRBD2 cannot be verified. CDR3 length: 15 amino acids. Germline CDR1 is SGHRS and CDR2 is YFSETQ. This CDR3 is CASSRGLGGPDTQYF.

The CDR3 loop is CASRPRESPRWDTQYF. The rearrangement joins TRBV23-1 to TRBJ2-3; there is no DNA to check the TCRdb D call of TRBD2. TRBV23-1 carries the ORF label, with uncertain function. This CDR3 is built from 16 residues.

The J gene is TRBJ1-5, the V gene TRBV5-1. CDR1 and CDR2 from the germline V gene are SGHRS and YFSETQ. This CDR3 has 15 amino acids. The CDR3: CASSPYGGGNQPQHF.

J is TRBJ2-2 and V is TRBV18. CDR1 and CDR2 from the germline V gene are KGHSH and LQKENI. The CDR3 extends over 14 amino acids. The CDR3 loop is CASSPWATAGELFF.

V and J are TRBV5-6 and TRBJ1-5; the TCRdb D gene call, TRBD1, has no DNA to confirm it. CDR3 size: 19 residues. The V gene's germline CDR1 is SGHDT and CDR2 YYEEEE. CDR3 residues: CASSLLPGHRTDSNQPQHF.

The rearrangement joins TRBV6-2 or TRBV6-3 to TRBJ1-2. There are 13 residues in the CDR3. CDR1 is MNHEY and CDR2 is SVGEGT in the germline V gene. This CDR3 reads CASSYGVGYGYTF.